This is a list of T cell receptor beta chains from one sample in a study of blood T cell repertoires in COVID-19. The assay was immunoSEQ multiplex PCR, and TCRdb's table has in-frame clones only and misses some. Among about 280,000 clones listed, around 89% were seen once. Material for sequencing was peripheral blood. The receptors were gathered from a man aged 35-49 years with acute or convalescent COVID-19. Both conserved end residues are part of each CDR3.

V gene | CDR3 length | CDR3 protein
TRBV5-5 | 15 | CASSLGGTGGSELFF
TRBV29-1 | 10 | CSVRVNEQFF
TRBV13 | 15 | CASSKAGTGLYEQYF
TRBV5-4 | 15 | CASSGPTGNNSPLHF
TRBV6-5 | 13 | CASSLGRNTEAFF
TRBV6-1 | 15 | CASSDGGQGAKGYTF
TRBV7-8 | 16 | CASSRSGGQNTGELFF
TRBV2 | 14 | CASSDRGATDTQYF
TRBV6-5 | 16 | CASSYSEGSGAYEQYF
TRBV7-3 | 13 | CASSVSRNTEAFF
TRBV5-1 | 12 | CASSEGDTEAFF
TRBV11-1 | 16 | CASSPGGQGPNNEQFF
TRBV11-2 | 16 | CASTLSRKSSGNTIYF
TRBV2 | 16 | CASSEAIGDRIYEQYF
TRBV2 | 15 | CASMRGASGSYEQYF
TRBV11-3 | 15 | CASSSLRLPNTEAFF
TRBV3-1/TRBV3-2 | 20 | CASSLLSGGGTGNSNYGYTF
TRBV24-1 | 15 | CATSDPRQGVGIQYF
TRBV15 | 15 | CATSRGLAGTNEQFF
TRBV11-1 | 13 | CASSLTLNTEAFF
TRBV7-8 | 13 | CASKQQNTGELFF
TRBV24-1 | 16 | CATSDSGGLENQPQHF
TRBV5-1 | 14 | CASSSGQNYNEQFF
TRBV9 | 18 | CASSPGGLGLLGRGGYTF
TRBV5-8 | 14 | CASSLAPGNYGYTF
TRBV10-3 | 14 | CAISERTGWFGYTF
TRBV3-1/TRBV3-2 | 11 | CASFQTGELFF
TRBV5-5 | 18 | CASSSQQGARGDNSPLHF
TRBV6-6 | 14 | CASRTGSYTGELFF
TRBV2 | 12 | CASTMTGDEQYF
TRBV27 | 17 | CASSTRTSGGRTDTQYF
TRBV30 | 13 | CAWSVGGGTEAFF
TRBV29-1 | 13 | CSALTAGGQPQHF
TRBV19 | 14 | CASSLTGSNYGYTF
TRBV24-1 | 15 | CATSDSGDSPYEQYF
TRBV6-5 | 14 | CASSYALSHTLPHF
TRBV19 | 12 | CASSWGGQPQHF
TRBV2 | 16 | CASSVPSRVSNYGYTF
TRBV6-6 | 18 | CASSPSLIRADRGEKLFF
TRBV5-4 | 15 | CASSFLGQPYNEQFF
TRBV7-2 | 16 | CASSFSDRVRNQPQHF
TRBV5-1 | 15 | CASSGTEGTNYGYTF
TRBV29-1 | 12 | CSAGDGLSGYTF
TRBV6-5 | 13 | CASRAGPSGTQYF
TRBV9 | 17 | CASSVERGQPNTGELFF
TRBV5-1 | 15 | CASSPQGTINYGYTF